The clone carrying this T cell receptor (beta chain) has only one observation. No antigen is known for it. Germline V gene data show CDR1 as GTSNPN and CDR2 as SVGIG (reference sequence). Germline trimming cut 3 bases from V and 1 base from J; bases unmatched to any gene: 3. The CDR3 extends over 16 amino acids. This record belongs to a study of cytomegalovirus exposure and HLA in healthy donors. In the study overall: Around 200 million T cells yielded 120 million or so unique TCR beta sequences, as an earlier analysis found.

Whole-study findings and limits: Researchers reported in a later analysis that a missense DCLRE1C variant was tied to TCR beta V- and J-gene trimming. HLA restriction was apparent for most CMV-associated TCR beta chains in a later analysis.

The PCR contained 60 Vbeta and 13 Jbeta primers. Profiling relied on immunoSEQ multiplex PCR, and the TCRdb table lists in-frame clones only, not all of them. Seen here are some 190,000 clones, roughly 80% observed once, and the top ten hold 2.4%. This sequence originates from a male donor in good health and CMV-seronegative. Sequenced input: PBMCs. This sequence joins TRBV30 and TRBJ2-3; 14 bases match TRBD2. The CDR3 coding sequence is TGTGCCTGGAGGGGGACTAGCGGGGGAGGCACAGATACGCAGTATTTT. Translated: CAWRGTSGGGTDTQYF. The full variable domain, its missing parts supplied by reference TRBV30 and TRBJ2-3, is SQTIHQWPATLVQPVGSPLSLECTVEGTSNPNLYWYRQAAGRGLQLLFYSVGIGQISSEVPQNLSASRPQDRQFILSSKKLLLSDSGFYLCAWRGTSGGGTDTQYFGPGTRLTVL.